This T cell receptor (beta chain) was identified in a study of T cells in Graves' hyperthyroidism and ophthalmopathy. General observations from the study: Ophthalmopathy could be told apart from stable hyperthyroidism with a 13 V-J model.

Germline CDR1 is MGHRA and CDR2 is YSYEKL. J lost 2 bases, V lost 3 bases, and 13 bases had no gene match. This CDR3 region has 17 residues. Using RNA transcripts as the source, TCR beta CDR3 regions were amplified. First-round RT-PCR with HTBI primers amplified the TCR CDR3 region. TCRdb redid the calling of the multiplex PCR reads with MiXCR, one entry per CDR3 protein. This sample carries about 600,000 distinct CDR3 sequences, roughly a sixth of them seen once, and the ten largest clones take roughly 3.4%. Concerning this clonotype itself: Antigen: not known.

Clinical Activity Scores of at least 3, NOSPECS grades of at least 4 and durations under 3 months characterized ophthalmopathy patients. It was over 9.5 ml of fresh peripheral blood that supplied the PBMCs. This TCR came from a woman aged 40 to 50 with Graves' ophthalmopathy. The V call is TRBV4-1, the J call TRBJ2-7, with 7 nucleotides matching TRBD2. The sequenced sample was blood. The CDR3 here is CASSHQEGRGNAYEQYF. In DNA, the CDR3 is TGCGCCAGCAGCCATCAGGAAGGGCGGGGGAACGCCTACGAGCAGTACTTC.